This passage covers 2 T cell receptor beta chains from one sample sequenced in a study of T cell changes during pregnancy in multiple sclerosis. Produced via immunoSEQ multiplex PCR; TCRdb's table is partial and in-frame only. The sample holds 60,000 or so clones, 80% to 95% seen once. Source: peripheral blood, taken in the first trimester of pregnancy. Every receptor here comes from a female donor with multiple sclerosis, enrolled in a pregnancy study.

The CDR3 region is CASTGNTEAFF. The CDR3 DNA is TGTGCCAGTACGGGGAACACTGAAGCTTTCTTT. The chain recombines TRBV19 with TRBJ1-1, with D uncertain. The length of the CDR3 is 11 residues. Germline CDR1 reads LNHDA; CDR2 reads SQIVND (reference sequence). V gave up 7 bases and J gave up 1 base, with 4 bases separating them.

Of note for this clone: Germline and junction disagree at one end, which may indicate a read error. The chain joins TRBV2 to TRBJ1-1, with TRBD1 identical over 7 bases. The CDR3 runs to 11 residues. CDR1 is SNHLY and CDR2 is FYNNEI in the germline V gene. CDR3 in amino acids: CASTVQTGPFF. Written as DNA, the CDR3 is TGTGCCAGCACCGTACAGACAGGGCCGTTTTTT.